The 30 T cell receptor beta chains below were found in one sample sequenced in a study of shared clonotypes between healthy human individuals. Selected positively for CCR7 and CD45RO-negative, naive CD8 cells excluded terminally differentiated effector memory CD45RA+ cells. The table came from immunoSEQ multiplex PCR; TCRdb's copy has only in-frame clones and leaves some out. The sample carries roughly 2 million clones, about 95% recorded once. Sequenced sample: naive CD8+ T cells sorted from blood. All receptors derive from a man between 18 and 29 years old in good health.

This sequence joins TRBV27 and TRBJ2-1, with D possibly matching TRBD1 (6 bases). Germline loops: CDR1 MNHEY, CDR2 SMNVEV (reference sequence). Trimming stripped 2 bases from V and 3 bases from J, with 14 bases between. This CDR3 comprises 16 residues. CDR3 sequence reads: CASSLGQGQIYNEQFF. CDR3 nucleotide sequence: TGTGCCAGCAGTTTAGGGCAGGGGCAAATCTACAATGAGCAGTTCTTC.

In its sample, this clone was seen once. This chain connects TRBV7-9 to TRBJ2-3, with D hard to call. CDR1 is SEHNR, CDR2 FQNEAQ, per germline (reference sequence). Trimming cost V 2 bases and J 2 bases, with 8 bases left between them. This CDR3 spans 14 amino acids. CDR3 DNA sequence: TGTGCCAGCAGCTTAAACGAAAACACAGATACGCAGTATTTT. Translation: CASSLNENTDTQYF.

This chain uses TRBV4-1 with TRBJ2-7, with D hard to call. V gave up 3 bases and J gave up 0 bases, with 12 bases separating them. Germline V lookup: CDR1 MGHRA, CDR2 YSYEKL. CDR3 length equals 15 residues. The CDR3 region is CASSQADVPSYEQYF. The CDR3 DNA reads TGCGCCAGCAGCCAGGCTGACGTACCCTCCTACGAGCAGTACTTC.

This chain uses TRBV29-1 with TRBJ2-7, with 7 bases lining up with TRBD1. V shed 4 bases and J 3 bases; nucleotides not matched to a gene: 9. The CDR3 is 14 amino acids. CDR1 is SQVTM, CDR2 ANQGSEA, per germline. The CDR3 nucleotides are TGCAGCGTTGCCCTAAACAGGGGAATCTACGAGCAGTACTTC. Amino acids: CSVALNRGIYEQYF.

The rearrangement uses TRBV27 and TRBJ1-6; D perhaps matches TRBD1 (6 bases). Trimming took 4 bases from V and 4 from J, leaving 14 bases between them. Germline assignment: CDR1 MNHEY and CDR2 SMNVEV (reference sequence). The CDR3 consists of 16 residues. CDR3 sequence reads: CASSSLFGQYNSPLHF. The CDR3 DNA follows: TGTGCCAGCAGTTCCCTTTTCGGACAGTATAATTCACCCCTCCACTTT.

The chain carries TRBV10-3 and TRBJ1-2, with TRBD1 identical over 9 bases. Per germline, CDR1 ENHRY and CDR2 SYGVKD. The CDR3 totals 15 residues. Trimming at V came to 6 bases and at J to 8 bases, leaving 13 bases not matched to a gene. The CDR3 nucleotides read TGTGCCATCAGCCTCCTCGGGACAGGGATGAAGGGCTACACCTTC. Protein: CAISLLGTGMKGYTF.

This sequence joins TRBV6-6 and TRBJ2-7; D gene unclear. The CDR3 extends over 13 amino acids. Germline V gene lookup returns CDR1 MNHNY and CDR2 SVGAGI (reference sequence). Trimming took off 2 bases at V and 5 bases at J, with 10 bases between the two ends. DNA for the CDR3: TGTGCCAGCAGTTACGGCTGGGTGGACGAGCAGTACTTC. This sequence encodes CASSYGWVDEQYF.

The chain is built from TRBV7-9 and TRBJ2-2, with TRBD1 matching 8 bases. V was pared by 8 bases and J by 5 bases, with 4 bases of the junction left unmatched. Germline CDR1 is SEHNR and CDR2 is FQNEAQ (reference sequence). This CDR3 has 13 residues. In DNA form, the CDR3 reads TGTGCCAGCGGCAGGGGGCGTACCGGGGAGCTGTTTTTT. Its translation: CASGRGRTGELFF.

V usage is TRBV7-9 and J usage is TRBJ1-2; D is unresolved. Germline CDR1 and CDR2: SEHNR and FQNEAQ (reference sequence). V shed 1 base and J shed 5 bases, with 14 bases lying between them. The CDR3 is made up of 15 amino acids. This CDR3 is CASSLELGQEYGYTF. In DNA, the CDR3 is TGTGCCAGCAGCTTAGAGCTAGGGCAGGAGTATGGCTACACCTTC.

This chain links TRBV6-1 with TRBJ2-7; D possibly uses TRBD1 or TRBD2 (5 bases each). The germline CDR1 and CDR2 sequences are MNHNS and SASEGT. V lost 4 bases and J 5 bases, leaving 18 bases between the germline ends. This CDR3 region has 15 residues. The CDR3 is CASSGGTSASDEQYF. In nucleotides, the CDR3 is TGTGCCAGCAGTGGGGGGACGTCGGCCTCTGACGAGCAGTACTTC.

This clone was seen only once. Other DNA variants within this sample encode the same CDR3. V and J are TRBV27 and TRBJ1-1, with D perhaps TRBD1 (5 bases). V was cut by 4 bases and J by 1 base, with 7 bases left in between. The CDR3 is made up of 13 amino acids. The germline V gene encodes CDR1 MNHEY and CDR2 SMNVEV (reference sequence). The CDR3 coding sequence is TGTGCCAGCAGTTCGGGGGGGAACACTGAAGCTTTCTTT. It is translated as CASSSGGNTEAFF.

Comments on this clone: This sample also contains other DNA sequences that code for the same CDR3. The chain employs TRBV5-6 and TRBJ2-7; D unclear. The V gene's germline CDR1 is SGHDT and CDR2 YYEEEE. V was clipped by 1 base and J by 2 bases, with 7 bases between them. This CDR3 spans 13 amino acids. The CDR3 region has the DNA TGTGCCAGCAGCTTGTCCCAGACCTACGAGCAGTACTTC. It yields the protein CASSLSQTYEQYF.

The chain has TRBV27 and TRBJ2-1, with D perhaps TRBD2 (5 bases). CDR3 length: 17 residues. CDR1 is MNHEY, CDR2 SMNVEV, per germline (reference sequence). V was shortened by 0 bases and J by 1 base, with 13 bases between the two germline ends. Here the CDR3 reads CASSLSAGLDSYNEQFF. CDR3 coding DNA: TGTGCCAGCAGTTTATCAGCCGGACTTGATTCCTACAATGAGCAGTTCTTC.

The genes are TRBV19 and TRBJ2-1, with D unclear. There are 14 residues in the CDR3. V dropped 5 bases and J dropped 3 bases, with 11 bases sitting between them. Germline V gene sequence: CDR1 LNHDA, CDR2 SQIVND (reference sequence). The CDR3 DNA sequence: TGTGCCAGTAGTTTCCGACCAGGCTACAATGAGCAGTTCTTC. Translation: CASSFRPGYNEQFF.

The V and J genes are TRBV19 and TRBJ2-1; D remains unclear. CDR3 size: 17 residues. Trimming took off 5 bases at V and 5 bases at J, with 22 bases between the two ends. Looked up from germline, CDR1 is LNHDA and CDR2 is SQIVND (reference sequence). CDR3 sequence: CASSYDVESGYNNEQFF. The CDR3 DNA reads TGTGCCAGTAGTTACGATGTAGAGTCTGGGTATAACAATGAGCAGTTCTTC.

This chain connects TRBV10-3 to TRBJ2-5; D is uncertain. CDR1 is ENHRY, CDR2 SYGVKD, per germline. There are 12 residues in the CDR3. V lost 3 bases, J lost 2 bases, and 4 bases lay in between. CDR3 DNA sequence: TGTGCCATCAGTGAAAGGCAAGAGACCCAGTACTTC. As protein: CAISERQETQYF.

This chain connects TRBV19 to TRBJ1-1, with a possible D match to TRBD1 (5 bases). Germline V gene lookup returns CDR1 LNHDA and CDR2 SQIVND (reference sequence). Trimming took off 5 bases at V and 1 base at J, with 8 bases between the two ends. The CDR3 has 13 amino acids. CDR3 sequence: CASSEGPNTEAFF. DNA for the CDR3: TGTGCCAGTAGTGAGGGGCCGAACACTGAAGCTTTCTTT.

The chain carries TRBV13 and TRBJ2-7; 7 bases match TRBD1. The CDR3 sequence is 13 residues long. From germline, CDR1 is PRHDT and CDR2 FYEKMQ (reference sequence). V lost 10 bases, J lost 5 bases, and 11 bases stayed unmatched. The CDR3 loop is CATARGTGDEQYF. For the CDR3, the DNA is TGTGCCACCGCCCGTGGTACAGGGGACGAGCAGTACTTC.

The gene calls are TRBV5-6 and TRBJ2-7, with D unclear. The CDR3 contains 14 residues. Germline values: CDR1 SGHDT, CDR2 YYEEEE. Trimming shortened V by 4 bases and J by 3 bases, and 14 bases separated the two germline ends. The CDR3 bases are TGTGCCAGCAGCAGCACCGTGGACCACTACGAGCAGTACTTC. Its protein product is CASSSTVDHYEQYF.

The genes are TRBV12-5 and TRBJ1-3; TRBD1 matches 8 bases. The CDR3 runs 14 residues. V gave up 10 bases and J gave up 2 bases; unmatched junction bases: 7. The germline CDR1 and CDR2 sequences are LGHNT and FRNRAP. The CDR3 loop is CATDDRGPGNTIYF. In nucleotides, the CDR3 is TGTGCTACCGACGACAGGGGACCTGGAAACACCATATATTTT.

The chain uses TRBV14 and TRBJ1-2; the D is unclear. This CDR3 is built from 14 residues. Germline V gene data show CDR1 as SGHDN and CDR2 as FVKESK. Trimming pared 0 bases from V and 4 bases from J, leaving 9 bases between. The CDR3 here is CASSQDLDAYGYTF. CDR3 DNA sequence: TGTGCCAGCAGCCAAGATCTGGACGCCTATGGCTACACCTTC.

The chain has TRBV7-9 and TRBJ2-1; D is undetermined. CDR3 length: 14 residues. The V gene's germline CDR1 is SEHNR and CDR2 FQNEAQ (reference sequence). Deletions cut 1 base from V and 8 bases from J, with 12 bases between. The CDR3 sequence is CASSLVAPQHEQFF. The CDR3 coding sequence is TGTGCCAGCAGCTTAGTGGCCCCTCAGCATGAGCAGTTCTTC.

This rearrangement joins TRBV28 to TRBJ1-1; D gene uncertain. In germline, CDR1 is MDHEN, CDR2 SYDVKM. V was cut by 8 bases and J by 0 bases, with 7 bases left in between. This CDR3 comprises 12 residues. This chain's CDR3 is CASGEMNTEAFF. CDR3 in DNA: TGTGCCAGCGGGGAAATGAACACTGAAGCTTTCTTT.

Concerning this clone itself: Other DNA sequences of this sample code for an identical CDR3. The chain has TRBV6-6 and TRBJ2-7; D may be TRBD1 (6 bases). The CDR3 is made up of 13 amino acids. Deletions cut 2 bases from V and 3 bases from J, with 8 bases between. Germline CDR1 reads MNHNY; CDR2 reads SVGAGI (reference sequence). CDR3 bases: TGTGCCAGCAGTTACCCGGACAGCTACGAGCAGTACTTC. Translation gives CASSYPDSYEQYF.

The table lists this clone with a count of one. The gene calls are TRBV19 and TRBJ1-2; 7 positions agree with TRBD1. With 7 bases clipped from V and 3 bases from J, the junction kept 5 bases outside the gene matches. This CDR3 is built from 13 residues. CDR1 is LNHDA and CDR2 is SQIVND in the germline V gene (reference sequence). CDR3 nucleotides: TGTGCCAGTAAAGGGGGCGCGGACTATGGCTACACCTTC. Amino acids: CASKGGADYGYTF.

The chain uses TRBV27 and TRBJ2-1; 7 bases line up with TRBD2. J gave up 10 bases and V 7 bases, and 13 bases lay outside the gene matches. Germline assignment: CDR1 MNHEY and CDR2 SMNVEV (reference sequence). There are 14 residues in the CDR3. CDR3 DNA: TGTGCCAGCACTATGGTGGGGGGGAACTGGGAGCAGTTCTTC. It translates to CASTMVGGNWEQFF.

The rearrangement uses TRBV7-9 and TRBJ2-4; D ambiguous. Per germline, CDR1 SEHNR and CDR2 FQNEAQ (reference sequence). The CDR3 is 13 amino acids. Between the trimmed V and J ends, which lost 1 base and 5 bases, there was a span of 6 bases. The CDR3 nucleotides are TGTGCCAGCAGCTTAGGACCCGAAAACATTCAGTACTTC. It yields the protein CASSLGPENIQYF.

The chain couples TRBV27 to TRBJ2-7, with D tentatively TRBD1 or TRBD2 (5 bases each). The CDR3 totals 16 residues. Germline CDR1 is MNHEY and CDR2 is SMNVEV (reference sequence). V was trimmed by 3 bases and J by 3 bases, leaving 18 bases between them. The CDR3 DNA sequence: TGTGCCAGCAGTTTCTCGGTGGGGGACGCAGACTACGAGCAGTACTTC. This gives the protein CASSFSVGDADYEQYF.

The gene calls are TRBV4-3 and TRBJ2-1; D possibly matches TRBD1 or TRBD2 (5 bases each). CDR1 is LGHNA and CDR2 is YSLEER in the germline V gene. The CDR3 runs 13 residues. V was cut by 0 bases and J by 9 bases, with 9 bases left in between. The CDR3, as DNA: TGCGCCAGCAGCCAAGAGCCTGGGGGTGAGCAGTTCTTC. Residues: CASSQEPGGEQFF.

The chain combines TRBV7-9 with TRBJ2-3; the D is unclear. The CDR3 loop spans 13 amino acids. CDR1 is SEHNR and CDR2 is FQNEAQ in the germline V gene (reference sequence). Trimming shortened V by 6 bases and J by 2 bases, and 9 bases separated the two germline ends. The DNA for the CDR3 is TGTGCCAGCAGTAGGCCGAACACAGATACGCAGTATTTT. This translates into CASSRPNTDTQYF.